The 31 T cell receptor beta chains in this list originate from one sample, sequenced in a study of blood T cells in healthy people across ages. PCR was performed a second time for 7 to 11 cycles using a sample-barcoded 5' primer and a J-beta primer mix. TCRdb used MiXCR to reprocess the 5' RACE reads, holding one entry per CDR3 protein. The table records roughly 2 million distinct CDR3 sequences, roughly 49% of them present only once. The sample consisted of blood. These receptors were collected from a woman in her forties in good health.

The CDR3 loop is CASSGIDNEQFF. The DNA for the CDR3 is TGTGCCAGCAGCGGGATAGACAATGAGCAGTTCTTC. This rearrangement joins TRBV28 to TRBJ2-1, with D possibly being TRBD2 (5 bases). CDR3 length: 12 residues. V shed 6 bases and J shed 5 bases, with 8 bases lying between them. The germline CDR1 and CDR2 sequences are MDHEN and SYDVKM.

The chain has TRBV28 and TRBJ2-3; D ambiguous. The CDR3 totals 14 residues. From germline, CDR1 is MDHEN and CDR2 SYDVKM. V lost 6 bases, J lost 2 bases, and 12 bases lay in between. This CDR3 is CASRLVAVTDTQYF. The CDR3 coding sequence is TGTGCCAGCAGGTTGGTCGCGGTCACAGATACGCAGTATTTT.

The genes are TRBV28 and TRBJ2-4; 10 bases are shared with TRBD1. The tail of the sequence fits TRBJ2-7 better, so the J call may be wrong. CDR1 is MDHEN and CDR2 is SYDVKM in the germline V gene. The CDR3 covers 19 residues. The CDR3 bases are TGTGCCAGCAGTTTTCTCCGGACAGGGGGTTTTGCCCTAGATTACGAGCAGTACTTC. Amino acid sequence: CASSFLRTGGFALDYEQYF.

Turning to this clonotype: This is likely a read error, given that the CDR3 carries no conserved phenylalanine or tryptophan at its end. The chain uses TRBV9 and TRBJ2-5; possibly TRBD2 for D (5 bases). CDR1 and CDR2 from the germline V gene are SGDLS and YYNGEE. The CDR3 runs to 15 residues. The ends were cut back, 7 bases at V and 3 bases at J, with 19 bases in the middle. The CDR3 sequence is CASGSRRRSEETQYV. As DNA, the CDR3 is TGTGCCAGCGGTTCCCGCAGGAGGTCGGAAGAGACCCAGTACGTC.

The chain has TRBV9 and TRBJ1-1, with 7 bases matching TRBD1. Germline CDR1 and CDR2: SGDLS and YYNGEE. The CDR3 runs to 17 residues. The V segment lost 6 bases and the J segment 4 bases; nucleotides outside the gene matches: 18. As DNA, the CDR3 is TGTGCCAGCACCGCGACAGGGAATATGTTAAGTGGCACTGAAGCTTTCTTT. It specifies CASTATGNMLSGTEAFF.

This clonotype was detected once. The J gene is TRBJ2-3, the V gene TRBV7-2; perhaps TRBD2 as D (6 bases). Trimming pared 2 bases from V and 0 bases from J, leaving 12 bases between. Germline V gene sequence: CDR1 SGHTA, CDR2 FQGNSA. This CDR3 region has 16 residues. CDR3 sequence: CASSLNLASSTDTQYF. The CDR3 coding sequence is TGTGCCAGCAGCTTAAATCTAGCGAGTAGCACAGATACGCAGTATTTT. Full variable domain (rest looked up from reference TRBV7-2 and TRBJ2-3): GAGVSQSPSNKVTEKGKDVELRCDPISGHTALYWYRQSLGQGLEFLIYFQGNSAPDKSGLPSDRFSAERTGGSVSTLTIQRTQQEDSAVYLCASSLNLASSTDTQYFGPGTRLTVL.

V is TRBV7-2 and J is TRBJ2-7, with unresolved D. Trimming cost V 6 bases and J 1 base, with 13 bases left between them. The germline CDR1 and CDR2 sequences are SGHTA and FQGNSA. The CDR3 extends over 14 amino acids. The CDR3 sequence is CASSPAYGSYEQYF. The CDR3 DNA is TGTGCCAGCAGTCCCGCATACGGATCCTACGAGCAGTACTTC.

This clonotype has just a few counts. The V call is TRBV4-1, the J call TRBJ2-5; a weak D match, TRBD1 (6 bases). The DNA end is a closer match to TRBJ2-7, so the J assignment may be wrong. Germline loops: CDR1 MGHRA, CDR2 YSYEKL. The CDR3 sequence is 13 residues long. Written as DNA, the CDR3 is TGCGCCAGCAGCCAAGGGGGGCGGCTCGAGCAGTACTTC. Protein sequence: CASSQGGRLEQYF.

The V and J genes are TRBV7-2 and TRBJ2-3; TRBD2 might be the D (7 bases). The CDR3 is made up of 16 amino acids. The germline gives CDR1 SGHTA, CDR2 FQGNSA. V was pared by 6 bases and J by 3 bases, with 19 bases between. This CDR3 is CASSGGVQGGTDTQYF. The CDR3 DNA is TGTGCCAGCAGTGGGGGGGTACAGGGCGGGACAGATACGCAGTATTTT.

This clonotype was seen a handful of times. The chain links TRBV29-1 to TRBJ2-1, with D perhaps TRBD2 (6 bases). Germline CDR1 is SQVTM and CDR2 is ANQGSEA. This CDR3 has 12 amino acids. V was shortened by 6 bases and J by 9 bases, with 15 bases between the two germline ends. This CDR3 reads CSVLVGGLEQFF. The CDR3 nucleotides read TGCAGCGTCCTCGTGGGGGGTCTTGAGCAGTTCTTC.

The CDR3 nucleotides are TGTGCCAGCAGCTTAGATGTGGGCTCCTACGAGCAGTACTTC. As protein: CASSLDVGSYEQYF. This chain joins TRBV7-2 and TRBJ2-7; D is ambiguous. The V end was cut by 1 base, the J end by 0 bases, with 7 bases between. Germline CDR1 and CDR2: SGHTA and FQGNSA. The CDR3 contains 14 residues. The variable domain in full, completed from reference TRBV7-2 and TRBJ2-7, reads GAGVSQSPSNKVTEKGKDVELRCDPISGHTALYWYRQSLGQGLEFLIYFQGNSAPDKSGLPSDRFSAERTGGSVSTLTIQRTQQEDSAVYLCASSLDVGSYEQYFGPGTRLTVT.

This chain links TRBV7-2 with TRBJ2-5; D is unclear. This CDR3 has 13 residues. Germline CDR1 is SGHTA and CDR2 is FQGNSA. Trimming cost V 5 bases and J 4 bases, with 11 bases left between them. The CDR3 sequence is CASSPWQAETQYF. The CDR3 bases are TGTGCCAGCAGCCCGTGGCAGGCAGAGACCCAGTACTTC. Variable domain in full (rest from reference TRBV7-2 and TRBJ2-5): GAGVSQSPSNKVTEKGKDVELRCDPISGHTALYWYRQSLGQGLEFLIYFQGNSAPDKSGLPSDRFSAERTGGSVSTLTIQRTQQEDSAVYLCASSPWQAETQYFGPGTRLLVL.

The chain links TRBV11-2 to TRBJ2-5; maybe TRBD2 (5 bases). CDR3 length: 15 residues. The V gene lost 2 bases and the J gene lost 11 bases, with 21 bases spanning the gap. Germline V gene data show CDR1 as SGHAT and CDR2 as FQNNGV. CDR3 in DNA: TGTGCCAGCAGCTTACCACTCGGATTACGGGAAGAGCAGTACTTC. Encoded protein: CASSLPLGLREEQYF.

The chain combines TRBV7-2 with TRBJ2-3, with D unclear. Deletions cut 5 bases from V and 4 bases from J, with 16 bases between. In germline, CDR1 is SGHTA, CDR2 FQGNSA. The CDR3 is made up of 15 amino acids. CDR3 sequence reads: CASSPTPNSADTQYF. For the CDR3, the DNA is TGTGCCAGCAGCCCAACCCCAAACAGCGCAGATACGCAGTATTTT.

The genes are TRBV20-1 and TRBJ2-5, with D possibly matching TRBD2 (5 bases). With 3 bases removed from V and 4 bases from J, the gap between germline ends came to 15 bases. This CDR3 is built from 14 residues. Germline CDR1 and CDR2: DFQATT and SNEGSKA (reference sequence). Here the CDR3 DNA reads TGCAGTGCTAGCCCATTAACTCGGGGAGAGACCCAGTACTTC. Its translation: CSASPLTRGETQYF.

The V call is TRBV6-6, the J call TRBJ2-7, with D hard to call. The closer fit of TRBJ2-5 to the DNA end suggests the J call may be wrong. Germline V CDR1 and CDR2: MNHNY, SVGAGI (reference sequence). CDR3 length: 13 amino acids. Here the CDR3 reads CASSAPSGGTQYF. DNA for the CDR3: TGTGCCAGCAGCGCCCCTTCGGGTGGGACCCAGTACTTC.

In regard to this clonotype: One end of the junction does not line up with germline, which may come from a read error. V and J are TRBV13 and TRBJ2-3, with TRBD1 matching over 8 bases. Germline-derived CDR1 and CDR2 are PRHDT and FYEKMQ (reference sequence). The CDR3 has 15 amino acids. CDR3: CTSSDGTGLTDTQYF. CDR3 in DNA: TGTACCAGCAGCGATGGGACAGGCCTAACAGATACGCAGTATTTT.

On this clonotype itself: One end of the junction fails to match germline, which may point to a read error. The chain uses TRBV3-1 and TRBJ2-7; D gene uncertain. Germline V lookup: CDR1 LGHDT, CDR2 YNNKEL (reference sequence). This CDR3 comprises 13 residues. This chain's CDR3 is CAGSQPLNYEQYF. Written as DNA, the CDR3 is TGTGCCGGCAGCCAACCCCTTAACTACGAGCAGTACTTC.

Written as DNA, the CDR3 is TGTGCCAGCAGCTCAGGACAGGGGGCCCTCACAGATACGCAGTATTTT. This codes for CASSSGQGALTDTQYF. The V gene is TRBV13, the J gene TRBJ2-3; 11 nucleotides agree with TRBD1. V lost 4 bases, J lost 2 bases, and 5 bases stayed unmatched. Germline-derived CDR1 and CDR2 are PRHDT and FYEKMQ (reference sequence). The CDR3 covers 16 residues.

The gene calls are TRBV6-1 and TRBJ1-2, with 7 bases fitting TRBD1. This CDR3 is 16 amino acids long. CDR1 and CDR2 (germline): MNHNS, SASEGT. Trimming cost V 8 bases and J 1 base; bases outside gene matches: 13. The CDR3 is CASGRWETGINYGYTF. CDR3 coding DNA: TGTGCCAGCGGAAGGTGGGAGACAGGGATTAACTATGGCTACACCTTC.

The V call is TRBV10-3, the J call TRBJ2-3; TRBD2 matches 13 bases. Germline V CDR1 and CDR2: ENHRY, SYGVKD. The CDR3 has 17 amino acids. V was clipped by 0 bases and J by 3 bases; unmatched bases: 3. The CDR3 is CAISESGLAGMTDTQYF. In nucleotides, the CDR3 is TGTGCCATCAGTGAGTCGGGACTAGCGGGAATGACAGATACGCAGTATTTT.

This clonotype was detected a few times. The chain uses TRBV28 and TRBJ2-1; 10 bases align to TRBD2. The V and J ends lost 9 bases and 7 bases, in that order; junction bases with no gene match: 9. The CDR3 runs to 14 residues. Germline V gene sequence: CDR1 MDHEN, CDR2 SYDVKM. CDR3: CASLSGGSRNEQFF. As DNA, the CDR3 is TGTGCCAGTCTTAGCGGGGGGTCTCGGAATGAGCAGTTCTTC.

This clonotype has only a few counts. The chain has TRBV9 and TRBJ2-1; 13 bases are a match to TRBD2. Trimming cost V 3 bases and J 8 bases; bases outside gene matches: 5. CDR1 and CDR2 from the germline V gene are SGDLS and YYNGEE. CDR3 length equals 15 residues. Here the CDR3 DNA reads TGTGCCAGCAGCGCTCCCGGGACTAGCGGGGATGAGCAGTTCTTC. Its protein is CASSAPGTSGDEQFF.

V and J are TRBV7-2 and TRBJ2-4; D is unclear. Germline V gene sequence: CDR1 SGHTA, CDR2 FQGNSA. CDR3 length: 14 residues. The V gene lost 2 bases and the J gene lost 7 bases, with 12 bases spanning the gap. The CDR3 protein is CASSLNVAGNIQYF. The CDR3 bases are TGTGCCAGCAGCTTAAACGTGGCCGGGAACATTCAGTACTTC. Together with reference TRBV7-2 and TRBJ2-4, the CDR3 gives the full variable domain: GAGVSQSPSNKVTEKGKDVELRCDPISGHTALYWYRQSLGQGLEFLIYFQGNSAPDKSGLPSDRFSAERTGGSVSTLTIQRTQQEDSAVYLCASSLNVAGNIQYFGAGTRLSVL.

This clonotype was seen only a few times. The CDR3 loop is CASSLRRQQETQYF. The CDR3 DNA follows: TGTGCCAGCAGTTTACGCCGACAGCAAGAGACCCAGTACTTC. The chain has TRBV27 and TRBJ2-5; TRBD1 is a possible D gene (5 bases). V was cut by 2 bases and J by 2 bases, with 9 bases left in between. Germline-derived CDR1 and CDR2 are MNHEY and SMNVEV (reference sequence). The CDR3 has 14 residues.

The DNA of the CDR3 is TGTGCCAGCAGCGAGACTGTGGGGTACAATGAGCAGTTCTTC. The encoded protein is CASSETVGYNEQFF. This chain links TRBV9 with TRBJ2-1, with D hard to call. CDR1 is SGDLS and CDR2 is YYNGEE in the germline V gene. CDR3 length: 14 residues. V shed 3 bases and J shed 4 bases, with 11 bases lying between them.

This clonotype was seen a single time. J is TRBJ2-5 and V is TRBV25-1; 10 bases fit TRBD1. CDR3 size: 14 residues. The germline V gene has CDR1 MGHDK and CDR2 SYGVNS. With V trimmed by 3 bases and J by 3 bases, 1 base remained unmatched. CDR3 in DNA: TGTGCCAGCAGTGAGGGACAGGGGAAAGAGACCCAGTACTTC. Its protein is CASSEGQGKETQYF.

Only a few counts were recorded for this clonotype. The rearrangement links TRBV7-2 to TRBJ2-7, with TRBD1 identical over 8 bases. CDR1 is SGHTA, CDR2 FQGNSA, per germline. There are 14 residues in the CDR3. J gave up 1 base and V 7 bases, and 6 bases lay outside the gene matches. CDR3 in DNA: TGTGCCAGCAACGACAGGGGTACATCCTACGAGCAGTACTTC. Translating gives CASNDRGTSYEQYF.

This clonotype was found once. A junction boundary mismatches the germline segment, possibly from a read error. This chain joins TRBV5-1 and TRBJ2-1; 10 bases are shared with TRBD2. This CDR3 contains 15 residues. Germline values: CDR1 SGHRS, CDR2 YFSETQ. CDR3 sequence: CASSLAPSGGTEQSF. Written as DNA, the CDR3 is TGCGCCAGCAGCTTGGCCCCTAGCGGGGGAACTGAGCAGTCCTTC.

This clonotype was recorded many times. This chain connects TRBV20-1 to TRBJ2-5, with D possibly TRBD2 on 6 matching bases. Germline CDR1 reads DFQATT; CDR2 reads SNEGSKA (reference sequence). V was trimmed by 5 bases and J by 7 bases, leaving 20 bases between them. The CDR3 has 14 amino acids. The CDR3 DNA reads TGCAGTGCTCCCCCAGCGGGCTCACCAGGGACCCAGTACTTC. This gives the protein CSAPPAGSPGTQYF.

The table lists this clonotype with a few counts. This chain uses TRBV7-2 with TRBJ2-7; no reliable D call. The germline V gene has CDR1 SGHTA and CDR2 FQGNSA. The V and J ends lost 3 bases and 2 bases respectively, with 11 bases between them. The CDR3 consists of 14 residues. CDR3 coding DNA: TGTGCCAGCAGCTTCGGTCGACAAACCTACGAGCAGTACTTC. Translating gives CASSFGRQTYEQYF.